Each of the 8 T cell receptor beta chains below was sequenced from the same sample in a study of breast tumors, draining lymph nodes, adjacent tissues. MiXCR, run by TCRdb on the multiplex PCR reads, gives a single entry per CDR3 protein. Of more than 50,000 distinct CDR3 sequences in the sample, around two fifths were seen once. The sequenced material came from breast tumor tissue. The source is a female donor with breast cancer. Some clones in this sample may be carry-over from other donors' samples.

This chain connects TRBV20-1 to TRBJ2-7, with 9 nucleotides matching TRBD1. The CDR3 is made up of 14 amino acids. V trimming: 4 bases; J trimming: 10 bases; junction bases outside the gene matches: 14. CDR1 is DFQATT and CDR2 is SNEGSKA in the germline V gene (reference sequence). The CDR3 loop is CSAIPPGQGLDQYF. The CDR3 DNA follows: TGCAGTGCTATTCCCCCGGGACAGGGCTTGGATCAGTACTTC.

The chain uses TRBV20-1 and TRBJ1-5, with D unclear. Trimming stripped 0 bases from V and 1 base from J, with 10 bases between. This CDR3 comprises 15 residues. The V gene's germline CDR1 is DFQATT and CDR2 SNEGSKA (reference sequence). In nucleotides, the CDR3 is TGCAGTGCTAGAGATGTGGTGACCAGCAATCAGCCCCAGCATTTT. Translating gives CSARDVVTSNQPQHF.

This clonotype has ten or more counts. This chain's CDR3 is CASSLGRPGSEQYF. The CDR3 DNA sequence: TGTGCCAGCAGCTTAGGACGACCCGGGAGCGAGCAGTACTTC. This rearrangement joins TRBV13 to TRBJ2-7; the D gene is possibly TRBD2 (6 bases). There are 14 residues in the CDR3. The V gene's germline CDR1 is PRHDT and CDR2 FYEKMQ (reference sequence). Between the trimmed V and J ends, which lost 0 bases and 6 bases, there was a span of 12 bases. The full variable domain, in which reference TRBV13 and TRBJ2-7 provide the parts outside the CDR3, is AAGVIQSPRHLIKEKRETATLKCYPIPRHDTVYWYQQGPGQDPQFLISFYEKMQSDKGSIPDRFSAQQFSDYHSELNMSSLELGDSALYFCASSLGRPGSEQYFGPGTRLTVT.

This clonotype showed up just a few times. The chain employs TRBV6-5 and TRBJ2-6; 9 bases line up with TRBD1. The CDR3 runs to 19 residues. V lost 4 bases and J lost 0; bases outside the gene matches: 10. CDR1 and CDR2 (germline): MNHEY, SVGAGI. The CDR3 sequence is CASSSIRDRDLSGANVLTF. CDR3 bases: TGTGCCAGCAGTTCTATCCGGGACAGGGACCTCTCTGGGGCCAACGTCCTGACTTTC.

Concerning this clonotype: This may come from a read error, since a much larger clone is one base off. The chain couples TRBV6-6 to TRBJ1-2; 8 positions match TRBD1. The CDR3 is 15 residues long. Germline V lookup: CDR1 MNHNY, CDR2 SVGAGI (reference sequence). V trimming: 8 bases; J trimming: 5 bases; junction bases outside the gene matches: 13. The CDR3 nucleotides are TGTGCCAGCGGCACCACAGGACAGGGAAGTTATGGCTACACCTTC. Protein product: CASGTTGQGSYGYTF.

In its sample, this clonotype was seen a few times. The chain links TRBV4-1 to TRBJ2-4; D unresolved. Trimming took off 4 bases at V and 0 bases at J, with 19 bases between the two ends. The CDR3 has 18 residues. From germline, CDR1 is MGHRA and CDR2 YSYEKL. The CDR3 nucleotides are TGCGCCAGCAGCCCATCCCACATTGGCGGAGTAGCCAAAAACATTCAGTACTTC. It yields the protein CASSPSHIGGVAKNIQYF.

As concerns this clonotype: A clone one base away is much larger, so this may be a read error. The chain has TRBV7-2 and TRBJ2-4; 7 nucleotides match TRBD1. The CDR3 contains 13 residues. From germline, CDR1 is SGHTA and CDR2 FQGNSA. The CDR3 DNA sequence: TGTGCTAGCAGCATTGGACAGGATAACATTCGGTACTTC. Protein: CASSIGQDNIRYF.

Only a few counts were recorded for this clonotype. A much more abundant neighbour one base away suggests this may be a read error. The chain uses TRBV7-9 and TRBJ2-5, with D tentatively TRBD2 (5 bases). Germline V gene lookup returns CDR1 SEHNR and CDR2 FQNEAQ (reference sequence). CDR3 size: 14 residues. The CDR3 nucleotides are TGTACCAGCAGCTTAGGACCGAGGGAAGAGGCCCAGTACTTC. Translated, it gives CTSSLGPREEAQYF.